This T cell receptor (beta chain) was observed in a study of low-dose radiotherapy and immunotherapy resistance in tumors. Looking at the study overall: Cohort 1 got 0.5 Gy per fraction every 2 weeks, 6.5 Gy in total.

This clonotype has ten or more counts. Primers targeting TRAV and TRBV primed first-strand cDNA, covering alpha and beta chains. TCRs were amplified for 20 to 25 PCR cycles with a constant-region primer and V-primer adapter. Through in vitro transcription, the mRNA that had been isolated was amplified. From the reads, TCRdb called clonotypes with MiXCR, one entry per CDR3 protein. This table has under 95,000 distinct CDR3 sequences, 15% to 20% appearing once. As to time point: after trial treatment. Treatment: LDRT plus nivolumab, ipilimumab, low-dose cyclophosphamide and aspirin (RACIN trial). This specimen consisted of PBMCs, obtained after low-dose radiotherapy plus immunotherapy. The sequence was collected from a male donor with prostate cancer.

CDR3 nucleotide sequence: TGTGCCATGTCCAGTGACAATGAGCAGTTCTTC. Translated: CAMSSDNEQFF. The gene calls are TRBV10-3 and TRBJ2-1; D gene unclear. Between the trimmed V and J ends, which lost 9 bases and 5 bases, there was a span of 8 bases. Germline V CDR1 and CDR2: ENHRY, SYGVKD. The CDR3 contains 11 residues.